Presented here are 29 T cell receptor beta chains from one specimen sequenced in a study of blood T cell repertoires in COVID-19. The protocol was immunoSEQ multiplex PCR, while the TCRdb copy is restricted to in-frame clones and leaves out a portion. The sample carries about 310,000 clones, around 87% recorded once. The sequenced material came from peripheral blood. The receptors shown here come from a woman aged 40-49 years with COVID-19, enrolled during active disease.

The chain joins TRBV7-3 to TRBJ2-3; 8 nucleotides align to TRBD1. Germline assignment: CDR1 SGHTA and CDR2 FQGTGA. The V and J ends lost 7 bases and 2 bases, in that order; junction bases with no gene match: 8. CDR3 length equals 15 residues. DNA for the CDR3: TGTGCCAGCACCCAGACAGGGGCTGTCACAGATACGCAGTATTTT. It yields the protein CASTQTGAVTDTQYF.

J is TRBJ2-2 and V is TRBV4-3; 16 bases agree with TRBD2. CDR1 LGHNA and CDR2 YSLEER come from the germline V gene. This CDR3 is 19 amino acids long. The J segment lost 4 bases and the V segment lost 4 bases, leaving 9 bases of the junction unmatched. CDR3 region: CASSPGTSGRAYPTGELFF. CDR3 sequence (DNA): TGCGCCAGCAGCCCGGGGACTAGCGGGAGGGCCTATCCCACCGGGGAGCTGTTTTTT.

J is TRBJ2-1 and V is TRBV9; a weak D match, TRBD2 (5 bases). This CDR3 is built from 15 residues. Trimming removed 3 bases from V and 9 bases from J, with 19 bases in between. CDR1 is SGDLS and CDR2 is YYNGEE in the germline V gene. The CDR3 DNA reads as TGTGCCAGCAGCGGTGAGGGAATCAGGATCGGTGAGCAGTTCTTC. Its protein product is CASSGEGIRIGEQFF.

The V call is TRBV28, the J call TRBJ1-1, with TRBD1 as a possible D gene (5 bases). The germline V and J ends were trimmed by 5 bases and 3 bases, with 7 bases remaining between them. This CDR3 contains 12 residues. The V gene's germline CDR1 is MDHEN and CDR2 SYDVKM. The chain's CDR3 is CASSEGDTEAFF. DNA of the CDR3: TGTGCCAGCAGTGAAGGGGACACTGAAGCTTTCTTT. The whole variable domain, filled in from reference TRBV28 and TRBJ1-1, reads DVKVTQSSRYLVKRTGEKVFLECVQDMDHENMFWYRQDPGLGLRLIYFSYDVKMKEKGDIPEGYSVSREKKERFSLILESASTNQTSMYLCASSEGDTEAFFGQGTRLTVV.

The chain has TRBV7-3 and TRBJ2-1; 11 bases fit TRBD2. Germline CDR1 is SGHTA and CDR2 is FQGTGA. The CDR3 runs 15 residues. V gave up 3 bases and J gave up 6 bases; unmatched junction bases: 4. The CDR3, as DNA: TGTGCCAGCAGCTTTAGCGGGAGGGCCTTCAATGAGCAGTTCTTC. Translated, it gives CASSFSGRAFNEQFF.

The chain recombines TRBV5-6 with TRBJ1-5; D gene unclear. The CDR3 runs to 15 residues. V was trimmed by 0 bases and J by 0 bases, leaving 7 bases between them. Germline V CDR1 and CDR2: SGHDT, YYEEEE. The chain's CDR3 is CASSLGLYSNQPQHF. The CDR3 DNA follows: TGTGCCAGCAGCTTGGGACTTTATAGCAATCAGCCCCAGCATTTT.

This chain uses TRBV5-4 with TRBJ2-2, with 10 positions matching TRBD2. The CDR3 covers 16 residues. Per germline, CDR1 SGHNT and CDR2 YYREEE (reference sequence). V dropped 3 bases and J dropped 10; count of bases not matched to a gene: 12. In nucleotides, the CDR3 is TGTGCCAGCAGCTCTAAGCGGGAGGGCCGTTTCCAGGAGCTGTTTTTT. Translated, it gives CASSSKREGRFQELFF. Filled out from reference TRBV5-4 and TRBJ2-2, the complete variable domain reads ETGVTQSPTHLIKTRGQQVTLRCSSQSGHNTVSWYQQALGQGPQFIFQYYREEENGRGNFPPRFSGLQFPNYSSELNVNALELDDSALYLCASSSKREGRFQELFFGEGSRLTVL.

The gene calls are TRBV5-1 and TRBJ2-1, with 9 bases fitting TRBD2. Germline V gene sequence: CDR1 SGHRS, CDR2 YFSETQ. This CDR3 has 16 residues. Unmatched junction bases numbered 7, after V lost 0 bases and J lost 6 bases. CDR3 in amino acids: CASSLGPLAGVNEQFF. The CDR3 DNA reads TGCGCCAGCAGCTTGGGTCCATTAGCGGGAGTCAATGAGCAGTTCTTC.

The DNA of the CDR3 is TGTGCCAGCAGCCCCCGACTAGTCGGAGAGACCCAGTACTTC. It translates to CASSPRLVGETQYF. The V call is TRBV3-1 (or the pseudogene TRBV3-2), the J call TRBJ2-5; D is possibly TRBD2 (6 bases). With 4 bases removed from V and 4 bases from J, the gap between germline ends came to 13 bases. Looked up from germline, CDR1 is LGHDT and CDR2 is YNNKEL (reference sequence). The CDR3 is made up of 14 amino acids.

The V call is TRBV27, the J call TRBJ2-1, with 9 bases that match TRBD2. CDR3 length: 16 amino acids. Germline CDR1 MNHEY, CDR2 SMNVEV (reference sequence). V shed 5 bases and J 8 bases; nucleotides not matched to a gene: 13. As DNA, the CDR3 is TGTGCCAGCAGTCTCCAGCGGGAGGTTTGGGACGATGAGCAGTTCTTC. Protein sequence: CASSLQREVWDDEQFF.

This clone was seen more than once but under ten times. The rearrangement joins TRBV30 to TRBJ2-5; perhaps TRBD2 as D (5 bases). Germline V CDR1 and CDR2: GTSNPN, SVGIG (reference sequence). The CDR3 has 13 amino acids. V was clipped by 4 bases and J by 5 bases, with 14 bases between them. CDR3 region: CAWMNRGLETQYF. The CDR3 DNA follows: TGTGCCTGGATGAATCGGGGTCTTGAGACCCAGTACTTC.

V gene TRBV27 combines with J gene TRBJ1-5, with a tentative D call TRBD1 (6 bases). CDR3 length: 16 residues. From germline, CDR1 is MNHEY and CDR2 SMNVEV (reference sequence). Deletions cut 1 base from V and 4 bases from J, with 14 bases between. CDR3 sequence: CASSLFAGVQNQPQHF. The CDR3 coding sequence is TGTGCCAGCAGTTTATTCGCAGGGGTGCAAAATCAGCCCCAGCATTTT.

The J gene is TRBJ2-3, the V gene TRBV19; 8 positions match TRBD1. CDR1 LNHDA and CDR2 SQIVND come from the germline V gene (reference sequence). The V gene end was trimmed by 9 bases and the J gene end by 1 base; junction bases not matched to a gene: 3. This CDR3 is 13 amino acids long. CDR3: CASQGARTDTQYF. The CDR3, as DNA: TGTGCCAGCCAGGGGGCCCGCACAGATACGCAGTATTTT. Combining the CDR3 with reference TRBV19 and TRBJ2-3 gives the whole variable domain DGGITQSPKYLFRKEGQNVTLSCEQNLNHDAMYWYRQDPGQGLRLIYYSQIVNDFQKGDIAEGYSVSREKKESFPLTVTSAQKNPTAFYLCASQGARTDTQYFGPGTRLTVL.

This clone showed up just a few times. V gene TRBV7-9 combines with J gene TRBJ1-2; possible D gene TRBD1, 5 bases. Germline loops: CDR1 SEHNR, CDR2 FQNEAQ (reference sequence). This CDR3 contains 12 residues. Trimming stripped 8 bases from V and 3 bases from J, with 10 bases between. CDR3 nucleotide sequence: TGTGCCAGCTGGGGGGACGACTATGGCTACACCTTC. This translates into CASWGDDYGYTF. Together with reference TRBV7-9 and TRBJ1-2, the CDR3 gives the full variable domain: DTGVSQNPRHKITKRGQNVTFRCDPISEHNRLYWYRQTLGQGPEFLTYFQNEAQLEKSRLLSDRFSAERPKGSFSTLEIQRTEQGDSAMYLCASWGDDYGYTFGSGTRLTVV.

This clone was detected many times. This rearrangement joins TRBV28 to TRBJ1-6; 7 bases agree with TRBD1. Germline loops: CDR1 MDHEN, CDR2 SYDVKM. The CDR3 is made up of 14 amino acids. V was clipped by 5 bases and J by 8 bases; unmatched bases: 6. This CDR3 is CASSHTGAHSPLHF. The CDR3 DNA reads TGTGCCAGCAGTCACACAGGGGCCCATTCACCCCTCCACTTT.

The chain couples TRBV4-3 to TRBJ1-5, with TRBD1 as a possible D gene (6 bases). The CDR3 spans 16 residues. From germline, CDR1 is LGHNA and CDR2 YSLEER. The ends were cut back, 0 bases at V and 3 bases at J, with 12 bases in the middle. CDR3: CASSQDLGGANQPQHF. In DNA form, the CDR3 reads TGCGCCAGCAGCCAAGATCTGGGGGGGGCCAATCAGCCCCAGCATTTT.

V and J are TRBV27 and TRBJ2-3, with 9 bases lining up with TRBD1. Per germline, CDR1 MNHEY and CDR2 SMNVEV (reference sequence). This CDR3 is built from 15 residues. V lost 9 bases and J lost 3; bases outside the gene matches: 10. This chain's CDR3 is CASNDGQGRTDTQYF. The CDR3 coding sequence is TGTGCCAGTAATGATGGACAGGGGAGGACAGATACGCAGTATTTT.

V usage is TRBV7-9 and J usage is TRBJ1-2, with 7 bases identical to TRBD1. Germline V gives CDR1 SEHNR, CDR2 FQNEAQ (reference sequence). CDR3 length: 17 residues. Trimming removed 4 bases from V and 5 bases from J; junction bases left unmatched: 16. CDR3 nucleotides: TGTGCCAGCAGCTCCGTCAGGGGGTCCGCCCAGCTGTATGGCTACACCTTC. The encoded protein is CASSSVRGSAQLYGYTF.

This chain connects TRBV5-1 to TRBJ2-2; 8 positions agree with TRBD1. The germline CDR1 and CDR2 sequences are SGHRS and YFSETQ. Losses at the gene ends were 0 bases for V and 1 base for J; bases not matched to a gene: 2. This CDR3 has 16 residues. The CDR3 here is CASSLGTGRNTGELFF. The DNA for the CDR3 is TGCGCCAGCAGCTTGGGGACAGGGAGGAACACCGGGGAGCTGTTTTTT.

The chain recombines TRBV3-1 (or the pseudogene TRBV3-2) with TRBJ1-4, with TRBD1 identical over 10 bases. The V segment lost 4 bases and the J segment 5 bases; nucleotides outside the gene matches: 7. CDR1 is LGHDT, CDR2 YNNKEL, per germline (reference sequence). The CDR3 sequence is 16 residues long. CDR3 coding DNA: TGTGCCAGCAGCCGACGACAGGGGGCTGGGAATGAAAAACTGTTTTTT. Translation gives CASSRRQGAGNEKLFF.

The chain links TRBV29-1 to TRBJ1-1; weak D call: TRBD1 (5 bases). CDR3 length: 13 residues. The ends were cut back, 4 bases at V and 2 bases at J, with 11 bases in the middle. The germline V gene has CDR1 SQVTM and CDR2 ANQGSEA. CDR3 loop: CSVGPRANTEAFF. The DNA for the CDR3 is TGCAGCGTTGGTCCCAGGGCAAACACTGAAGCTTTCTTT.

This chain connects TRBV28 to TRBJ1-3; D perhaps matches TRBD1 (5 bases). This CDR3 has 14 amino acids. Trimming removed 2 bases from V and 3 bases from J, with 8 bases in between. From germline, CDR1 is MDHEN and CDR2 SYDVKM. The CDR3 region has the DNA TGTGCCAGCAGTTTAGACAGAGGTGGAAACACCATATATTTT. It codes for CASSLDRGGNTIYF.

The V call is TRBV27, the J call TRBJ2-5, with 9 bases that match TRBD1. The CDR3 length is 15 residues. Per the germline V gene, CDR1 is MNHEY and CDR2 is SMNVEV (reference sequence). V lost 1 base, J lost 3 bases, and 3 bases stayed unmatched. In nucleotides, the CDR3 is TGTGCCAGCAGTTTATTGGGGGACAGGGAAGAGACCCAGTACTTC. Protein product: CASSLLGDREETQYF.

This chain links TRBV6-2 or TRBV6-3 with TRBJ2-1; possible D gene TRBD1, 6 bases. From germline, CDR1 is MNHEY and CDR2 SVGEGT. V was pared by 6 bases and J by 2 bases, with 20 bases between. CDR3 size: 17 residues. CDR3 region: CASSVDTGNRPYNEQFF. As DNA, the CDR3 is TGTGCCAGCAGCGTAGATACAGGGAATCGCCCCTACAATGAGCAGTTCTTC.

The J gene is TRBJ2-5, the V gene TRBV9, with 7 bases aligning to TRBD1. CDR1 SGDLS and CDR2 YYNGEE come from the germline V gene. V dropped 3 bases and J dropped 2; count of bases not matched to a gene: 4. The CDR3 is 14 amino acids. The CDR3 DNA follows: TGTGCCAGCAGCGACCAGGGGGTTCAAGAGACCCAGTACTTC. It is translated as CASSDQGVQETQYF.

This chain connects TRBV4-3 to TRBJ2-5; D possibly corresponds to TRBD2 (6 bases). Germline loops: CDR1 LGHNA, CDR2 YSLEER. Trimming took 5 bases from V and 1 from J, leaving 8 bases between them. CDR3 length: 13 amino acids. As DNA, the CDR3 is TGCGCCAGCAGCTGGGGGGTCCAAGAGACCCAGTACTTC. It codes for CASSWGVQETQYF.

The rearrangement joins TRBV7-9 to TRBJ1-4; maybe TRBD1 (6 bases). Germline CDR1 and CDR2: SEHNR and FQNEAQ (reference sequence). This CDR3 region has 16 residues. V shed 0 bases and J shed 8 bases, with 16 bases lying between them. The CDR3 coding sequence is TGTGCCAGCAGCTTAGCGTCGGGGGGCGTTCGGGAAAAACTGTTTTTT. Protein product: CASSLASGGVREKLFF.

This chain links TRBV30 with TRBJ2-3, with a weak D call TRBD1 (6 bases). Germline CDR1 GTSNPN, CDR2 SVGIG (reference sequence). The CDR3 length is 13 residues. V lost 8 bases, J lost 2 bases, and 14 bases lay in between. This CDR3 reads CAGRQAFTDTQYF. CDR3 bases: TGTGCCGGAAGACAGGCCTTCACAGATACGCAGTATTTT.

The chain is built from TRBV12-3 or TRBV12-4 and TRBJ2-3; D is ambiguous. Deletions cut 7 bases from V and 5 bases from J, with 13 bases between. The CDR3 is 13 residues long. The CDR3 DNA reads as TGTGCCAGCACCCCTATTTCAGGAGATACGCAGTATTTT. It codes for CASTPISGDTQYF.